This record looks at one TCR beta chain sequence and its context. This sample is part of a study of T cell responses to AZD1222 COVID-19 vaccine. The repertoire was sequenced with immunoSEQ multiplex PCR; TCRdb's copy has only in-frame clones and lacks some. Of about 130,000 clones listed, around 90% were seen once; the top ten hold 4.5% to 6%. V was cut by 3 bases and J by 5 bases, with 11 bases left in between. The CDR3 spans 14 residues. Germline V CDR1 and CDR2: MDHEN, SYDVKM. This receptor was taken from an adult in good health. The input for sequencing was peripheral blood, taken on day 0 of AZD1222 vaccination. This chain uses TRBV28 with TRBJ1-5; D possibly corresponds to TRBD1 (5 bases). The chain's CDR3 is CASSFGGRYQPQHF. CDR3 coding DNA: TGTGCCAGCAGTTTCGGGGGGAGGTATCAGCCCCAGCATTTT. Complete variable domain (other parts from reference TRBV28 and TRBJ1-5): DVKVTQSSRYLVKRTGEKVFLECVQDMDHENMFWYRQDPGLGLRLIYFSYDVKMKEKGDIPEGYSVSREKKERFSLILESASTNQTSMYLCASSFGGRYQPQHFGDGTRLSIL.